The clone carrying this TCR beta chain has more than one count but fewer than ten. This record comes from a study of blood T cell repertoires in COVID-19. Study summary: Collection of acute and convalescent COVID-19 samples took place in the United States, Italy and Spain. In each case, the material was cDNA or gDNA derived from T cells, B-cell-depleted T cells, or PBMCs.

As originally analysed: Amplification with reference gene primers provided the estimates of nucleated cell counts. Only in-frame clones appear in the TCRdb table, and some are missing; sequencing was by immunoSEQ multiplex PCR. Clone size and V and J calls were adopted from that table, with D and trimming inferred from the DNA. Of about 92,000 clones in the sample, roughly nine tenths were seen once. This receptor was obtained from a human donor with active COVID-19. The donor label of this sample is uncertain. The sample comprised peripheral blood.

This CDR3 reads CASSQGVLAGYNEQFF. In nucleotides, the CDR3 is TGCGCCAGCAGCCAGGGAGTACTAGCGGGCTACAATGAGCAGTTCTTC. The rearrangement uses TRBV5-1 and TRBJ2-1; TRBD2 matches 9 bases. The CDR3 is 16 amino acids. Germline V lookup: CDR1 SGHRS, CDR2 YFSETQ. The V segment lost 4 bases and the J segment 3 bases; nucleotides outside the gene matches: 8.